This TCR beta chain appears in the sequencing data of a study of T cells in Graves' hyperthyroidism and ophthalmopathy. With 4 bases removed from V and 7 bases from J, the gap between germline ends came to 13 bases. The CDR3 sequence is 13 residues long. Per germline, CDR1 WSHSY and CDR2 SAAADI. The sample holds a few counts of this clonotype. Together with thyroid ultrasound, orbital computed tomography, serum thyroxine and TRAb, clinical symptoms were used for diagnoses. RNA transcripts provided the source from which TCR beta CDR3 regions were amplified. The TCR CDR3 first-round RT-PCR relied on the HTBI primer set. TCRdb reprocessed the multiplex PCR reads with MiXCR, giving one entry per CDR3 protein. The data contain around 500,000 distinct CDR3 sequences, roughly 23% of them singletons.

The sequencing input was blood. This sequence originates from a woman aged 70-85 years with Graves' ophthalmopathy. The chain couples TRBV10-2 to TRBJ2-5; TRBD2 is a possible D gene (6 bases). This CDR3 reads CASSAGEQGTQYF. In nucleotides, the CDR3 is TGCGCCAGCAGTGCGGGGGAGCAGGGGACCCAGTACTTC.